These 30 T cell receptor beta chains originate from one sample sequenced in a study of vaccination effects on CD4 cells after COVID-19. Using viral peptide pools, the ViraFEST assay grew out antigen-specific CD4+ T cells prior to sequencing. Following a 10-day culture, CD4+ T cells were purified. Participants were given two doses of BNT162b2 or mRNA-1273 vaccine. Some clones are missing from TCRdb's copy, which holds only in-frame ones; the method was immunoSEQ multiplex PCR. This table has some 21,000 clones, 70% to 80% appearing once. Their antigens are not known. The sequenced sample was CD4+ T cells from PBMCs cultured with HCoV-229E spike peptides, obtained after COVID-19 vaccination. These receptors originate from a human donor who received a COVID-19 vaccine.

The chain uses TRBV6-4 and TRBJ1-1; no definite D call. Looked up from germline, CDR1 is MRHNA and CDR2 is SNTAGT. The V and J ends lost 0 bases and 1 base respectively, with 3 bases between them. The CDR3 is made up of 13 amino acids. CDR3 residues: CASSDSENTEAFF. In nucleotides, the CDR3 is TGTGCCAGCAGTGACTCGGAGAACACTGAAGCTTTCTTT.

This clone was recorded once. V and J are TRBV11-2 and TRBJ1-1, with D uncertain. The germline V gene encodes CDR1 SGHAT and CDR2 FQNNGV. V lost 5 bases and J 5 bases, leaving 18 bases between the germline ends. The CDR3 contains 15 residues. The DNA of the CDR3 is TGTGCCAGCAGCCACAAATACCCTGAAGGAACTGAAGCTTTCTTT. This encodes CASSHKYPEGTEAFF.

V and J are TRBV2 and TRBJ2-1; D gene unclear. Per germline, CDR1 SNHLY and CDR2 FYNNEI. This CDR3 region has 14 residues. Deletions cut 5 bases from V and 0 bases from J, with 8 bases between. Here the CDR3 DNA reads TGTGCCAGCAGTCCGTCTAGCTCCTACAATGAGCAGTTCTTC. This gives the protein CASSPSSSYNEQFF.

The chain couples TRBV12-3 or TRBV12-4 to TRBJ2-1; D is undetermined. The V end was cut by 3 bases, the J end by 9 bases, with 6 bases between. The length of the CDR3 is 11 residues. The CDR3 nucleotides read TGTGCCAGCAGTTTCAGTGGTGAGCAGTTCTTC. It yields the protein CASSFSGEQFF.

This clone occurred once. The V gene is TRBV10-3, the J gene TRBJ1-2, with unresolved D. Germline lookup yields CDR1 ENHRY and CDR2 SYGVKD. V was shortened by 0 bases and J by 2 bases, with 7 bases between the two germline ends. CDR3 length equals 14 residues. The CDR3 region has the DNA TGTGCCATCAGTGAGTCGAGCGTAAACTATGGCTACACCTTC. It yields the protein CAISESSVNYGYTF.

The J gene is TRBJ2-2, the V gene TRBV19; 12 positions agree with TRBD2. Per the germline V gene, CDR1 is LNHDA and CDR2 is SQIVND (reference sequence). After removal of 7 bases from V and 3 bases from J, the junction contained 3 bases not matched to a gene. The CDR3 is 15 residues long. CDR3 nucleotides: TGTGCCAGTACCCGACTAGCGGGGGACACCGGGGAGCTGTTTTTT. The encoded protein is CASTRLAGDTGELFF. The whole variable domain, filled in from reference TRBV19 and TRBJ2-2, reads DGGITQSPKYLFRKEGQNVTLSCEQNLNHDAMYWYRQDPGQGLRLIYYSQIVNDFQKGDIAEGYSVSREKKESFPLTVTSAQKNPTAFYLCASTRLAGDTGELFFGEGSRLTVL.

The chain combines TRBV3-1 (or the pseudogene TRBV3-2) with TRBJ1-6; a possible D gene is TRBD1 (5 bases). From germline, CDR1 is LGHDT and CDR2 YNNKEL (reference sequence). V was pared by 1 base and J by 6 bases, with 7 bases between. This CDR3 is built from 14 residues. In nucleotides, the CDR3 is TGTGCCAGCAGCCAAGCGGGGGTTAATTCACCCCTCCACTTT. It specifies CASSQAGVNSPLHF.

The chain recombines TRBV6-6 with TRBJ1-4, with 9 bases identical to TRBD1. The CDR3 runs 14 residues. V gave up 5 bases and J gave up 8 bases; unmatched junction bases: 6. CDR1 MNHNY and CDR2 SVGAGI come from the germline V gene (reference sequence). CDR3: CASSPGTGREKLFF. In nucleotides, the CDR3 is TGTGCCAGCAGTCCAGGGACAGGGAGGGAAAAACTGTTTTTT.

The rearrangement joins TRBV6-2 or TRBV6-3 to TRBJ2-7; 11 nucleotides align to TRBD2. V trimming: 0 bases; J trimming: 5 bases; junction bases outside the gene matches: 9. The CDR3 extends over 17 amino acids. Germline V gene sequence: CDR1 MNHEY, CDR2 SVGEGT. The CDR3 nucleotides are TGTGCCAGCAGTTACTCGATTCCTACGGGACTAGCGGACGAGCAGTACTTC. Protein sequence: CASSYSIPTGLADEQYF.

The chain employs TRBV6-5 and TRBJ1-6; no clear D gene. Trimming cost V 11 bases and J 0 bases, with 11 bases left between them. CDR1 is MNHEY and CDR2 is SVGAGI in the germline V gene. CDR3 length equals 14 residues. CDR3 sequence: CAGALSSYNSPLHF. The CDR3 DNA sequence: TGTGCCGGAGCCCTAAGCTCCTATAATTCACCCCTCCACTTT.

The chain joins TRBV27 to TRBJ1-4; the D is unclear. This CDR3 has 16 residues. The V end was cut by 1 base, the J end by 3 bases, with 12 bases between. Germline CDR1 and CDR2: MNHEY and SMNVEV (reference sequence). CDR3 region: CASSLYGFGANEKLFF. As DNA, the CDR3 is TGTGCCAGCAGTTTATACGGATTTGGGGCTAATGAAAAACTGTTTTTT. Drawing the rest from reference TRBV27 and TRBJ1-4, the complete variable domain is EAQVTQNPRYLITVTGKKLTVTCSQNMNHEYMSWYRQDPGLGLRQIYYSMNVEVTDKGDVPEGYKVSRKEKRNFPLILESPSPNQTSLYFCASSLYGFGANEKLFFGSGTQLSVL.

The chain has TRBV5-1 and TRBJ1-2; 8 bases match TRBD1. V gave up 4 bases and J gave up 8 bases; unmatched junction bases: 7. Germline V CDR1 and CDR2: SGHRS, YFSETQ. The CDR3 contains 13 residues. CDR3 loop: CASSPDRAGGYTF. In DNA, the CDR3 is TGCGCCAGCAGCCCGGACAGGGCGGGGGGCTACACCTTC.

CDR3 sequence reads: CASSLYGIAEKLFF. CDR3 DNA sequence: TGTGCCAGCAGCTTATACGGGATAGCGGAAAAACTGTTTTTT. The chain recombines TRBV7-9 with TRBJ1-4, with D unclear. V gave up 2 bases and J gave up 8 bases, with 12 bases separating them. Germline V gene data show CDR1 as SEHNR and CDR2 as FQNEAQ (reference sequence). There are 14 residues in the CDR3.

The chain has TRBV2 and TRBJ2-3; TRBD2 matches at 7 bases. This CDR3 has 13 residues. Trimming removed 10 bases from V and 6 bases from J; junction bases left unmatched: 10. Looked up from germline, CDR1 is SNHLY and CDR2 is FYNNEI. The CDR3 DNA reads as TGTGCCACCCGCGGGCAAGCGGGGGATACGCAGTATTTT. It is translated as CATRGQAGDTQYF.

The V and J genes are TRBV10-3 and TRBJ2-3; possible D gene TRBD1, 6 bases. The CDR3 has 17 amino acids. CDR1 and CDR2 (germline): ENHRY, SYGVKD. The V end lost 0 bases, the J end lost 1 base, and 14 bases lay between the germline ends. CDR3 loop: CAISESETGAGTDTQYF. CDR3 in DNA: TGTGCCATCAGTGAGTCGGAGACAGGAGCTGGCACAGATACGCAGTATTTT.

The chain carries TRBV9 and TRBJ1-1; 8 positions agree with TRBD1. This CDR3 region has 14 residues. Germline CDR1 and CDR2: SGDLS and YYNGEE. The J segment lost 3 bases and the V segment lost 6 bases, leaving 7 bases of the junction unmatched. CDR3 loop: CASNQGAQDTEAFF. The DNA for the CDR3 is TGTGCCAGCAACCAGGGGGCGCAGGACACTGAAGCTTTCTTT.

This chain connects TRBV2 to TRBJ1-1, with 7 bases lining up with TRBD1. The CDR3 spans 13 residues. In germline, CDR1 is SNHLY, CDR2 FYNNEI. Trimming cost V 8 bases and J 1 base; bases outside gene matches: 4. The CDR3 region has the DNA TGTGCCAGCTCGGGACAGACGAACACTGAAGCTTTCTTT. Translating it yields CASSGQTNTEAFF.

The chain links TRBV5-1 to TRBJ2-1; 9 nucleotides match TRBD2. The CDR3 consists of 15 residues. J gave up 9 bases and V 0 bases, and 7 bases lay outside the gene matches. Germline CDR1 is SGHRS and CDR2 is YFSETQ. CDR3 DNA: TGCGCCAGCAGCTTGGTCGGCGGGGGGGATGTTGAGCAGTTCTTC. Translated: CASSLVGGGDVEQFF.

The chain uses TRBV5-6 and TRBJ1-1, with a tentative D call TRBD1 (5 bases). This CDR3 region has 15 residues. V was cut by 1 base and J by 5 bases, with 15 bases left in between. Germline values: CDR1 SGHDT, CDR2 YYEEEE. The CDR3 DNA reads TGTGCCAGCAGCTTGAGGCTAGGGGTAGAGACTGAAGCTTTCTTT. Its protein product is CASSLRLGVETEAFF.

This clone occurred a few times. The V and J genes are TRBV6-2 or TRBV6-3 and TRBJ1-1, with 7 bases identical to TRBD1. Trimming took 4 bases from V and 1 from J; bases not matched to a gene: 3. This CDR3 comprises 14 residues. The germline gives CDR1 MNHEY, CDR2 SVGEGT. Here the CDR3 DNA reads TGTGCCAGCAGTTTCGGGACAGCGAACACTGAAGCTTTCTTT. Protein product: CASSFGTANTEAFF.

This clone was recorded a few times. The CDR3 sequence: CSADRPNTGELFF. The CDR3 coding sequence is TGCAGCGCCGACAGGCCGAACACCGGGGAGCTGTTTTTT. V is TRBV29-1 and J is TRBJ2-2, with D maybe TRBD1 (6 bases). The germline V gene has CDR1 SQVTM and CDR2 ANQGSEA. V was pared by 7 bases and J by 0 bases, with 9 bases between. This CDR3 comprises 13 residues.

The chain couples TRBV5-1 to TRBJ1-2; D is unclear. Per germline, CDR1 SGHRS and CDR2 YFSETQ. The CDR3 runs to 14 residues. Trimming cost V 3 bases and J 4 bases, with 13 bases left between them. The CDR3: CASSSTGSLYGYTF. For the CDR3, the DNA is TGCGCCAGCAGCTCGACCGGGTCTCTCTATGGCTACACCTTC. The variable domain in full, completed from reference TRBV5-1 and TRBJ1-2, reads KAGVTQTPRYLIKTRGQQVTLSCSPISGHRSVSWYQQTPGQGLQFLFEYFSETQRNKGNFPGRFSGRQFSNSRSEMNVSTLELGDSALYLCASSSTGSLYGYTFGSGTRLTVV.

The genes are TRBV12-3 or TRBV12-4 and TRBJ1-2, with D perhaps matching TRBD1 (5 bases). CDR3 length equals 13 residues. Trimming pared 5 bases from V and 4 bases from J, leaving 11 bases between. The CDR3: CASSLEGPYGYTF. DNA of the CDR3: TGTGCCAGCAGTCTTGAGGGACCCTATGGCTACACCTTC.

This chain links TRBV5-6 with TRBJ2-7, with 7 bases that match TRBD1. CDR1 and CDR2 (germline): SGHDT, YYEEEE. V lost 1 base, J lost 0 bases, and 7 bases stayed unmatched. The CDR3 extends over 16 amino acids. The CDR3 sequence is CASSLYGDRASYEQYF. CDR3 nucleotide sequence: TGTGCCAGCAGCTTGTATGGTGACAGGGCCTCCTACGAGCAGTACTTC. The complete variable domain, with remaining parts taken from reference TRBV5-6 and TRBJ2-7, reads DAGVTQSPTHLIKTRGQQVTLRCSPKSGHDTVSWYQQALGQGPQFIFQYYEEEERQRGNFPDRFSGHQFPNYSSELNVNALLLGDSALYLCASSLYGDRASYEQYFGPGTRLTVT.

The chain carries TRBV5-8 and TRBJ1-5; D unresolved. Between the trimmed V and J ends, which lost 2 bases and 3 bases, there was a span of 12 bases. Germline CDR1 reads SGHTS; CDR2 reads YDEGEE. CDR3 length: 15 amino acids. The DNA of the CDR3 is TGTGCCAGCAGCTTCATCACCATTTTCAATCAGCCCCAGCATTTT. Protein product: CASSFITIFNQPQHF.

The chain carries TRBV6-1 and TRBJ1-5; TRBD1 aligns across 9 bases. The ends lost 0 bases at V and 2 bases at J; junction bases unmatched: 8. This CDR3 spans 18 amino acids. Germline CDR1 reads MNHNS; CDR2 reads SASEGT. In DNA form, the CDR3 reads TGTGCCAGCAGTGAAGCCGGAATCCGGACAGGGGGCAATCAGCCCCAGCATTTT. Its protein product is CASSEAGIRTGGNQPQHF.

This clone was seen a handful of times. This chain connects TRBV10-1 to TRBJ2-7; 11 bases map to TRBD2. Germline values: CDR1 WNHNN, CDR2 SYGVQD (reference sequence). This CDR3 has 15 amino acids. Unmatched junction bases numbered 10, after V lost 5 bases and J lost 7 bases. CDR3 coding DNA: TGCGCCAGCAGTAATAGCGGGAGGGCAGTGGGGGAGCAGTACTTC. Its protein is CASSNSGRAVGEQYF.

The V call is TRBV5-1, the J call TRBJ2-2; D possibly corresponds to TRBD2 (6 bases). V lost 4 bases to trimming and J lost 5 bases, with 12 bases between them. This CDR3 spans 14 amino acids. CDR1 is SGHRS and CDR2 is YFSETQ in the germline V gene. CDR3 sequence (DNA): TGCGCCAGCAGCGGGCTAAGCGGGACCGGGGAGCTGTTTTTT. Translating gives CASSGLSGTGELFF.

The table lists this clone with a few counts. The rearrangement links TRBV19 to TRBJ1-1; tentative D call: TRBD1 (6 bases). The V gene's germline CDR1 is LNHDA and CDR2 SQIVND (reference sequence). CDR3 length equals 15 residues. V was trimmed by 5 bases and J by 5 bases, leaving 18 bases between them. For the CDR3, the DNA is TGTGCCAGTAGTTCGCCTGGACAGCCAGGGACTGAAGCTTTCTTT. Protein sequence: CASSSPGQPGTEAFF.

The rearrangement joins TRBV6-5 to TRBJ2-7; perhaps TRBD1 as D (6 bases). This CDR3 spans 15 amino acids. Looked up from germline, CDR1 is MNHEY and CDR2 is SVGAGI. Deletions cut 6 bases from V and 0 bases from J, with 15 bases between. This CDR3 is CASSVGQPSSYEQYF. The DNA of the CDR3 is TGTGCCAGCAGCGTCGGACAGCCCTCCTCCTACGAGCAGTACTTC.